Only a few counts were recorded for the clone carrying this T cell receptor (beta chain). Its antigen is unknown. This specimen belongs to a study of CD8 T cells in ankylosing spondylitis. General study findings and limits: Past studies reported some motif variants in reactive arthritis synovial fluid and blood. It appeared that ankylosing spondylitis blood was characterized by a TCR beta motif of several highly homologous variants.

TCRdb passed the 5' RACE reads through MiXCR, listing each CDR3 protein once. The sample holds 350,000 or so distinct CDR3 sequences, roughly 14% seen once. This receptor was identified in a male donor with ankylosing spondylitis or in good health (not recorded which). Sequenced material: blood, either unsorted or a sorted T cell fraction (not recorded which).

The CDR3 reads CSSSAGQETQYF. The DNA of the CDR3 is TGCAGCTCGTCAGCAGGGCAAGAGACCCAGTACTTC. The genes are TRBV29-1 and TRBJ2-5; tentative D call: TRBD1 (5 bases). The CDR3 is 12 residues long. Per germline, CDR1 SQVTM and CDR2 ANQGSEA. Trimming pared 8 bases from V and 2 bases from J, leaving 12 bases between. The whole variable domain, filled in from reference TRBV29-1 and TRBJ2-5, reads SAVISQKPSRDICQRGTSLTIQCQVDSQVTMMFWYRQQPGQSLTLIATANQGSEATYESGFVIDKFPISRPNLTFSTLTVSNMSPEDSSIYLCSSSAGQETQYFGPGTRLLVL.